This T cell receptor beta chain stems from a study of identical twins. Points from the study as a whole: In monozygotic twins, models underestimated the sharing of out-of-frame TCR alpha. Invariant cells of the MAIT and iNKT types might have partly distorted the zero-insertion analyses.

A universal primer site was added by template switching, and unique molecular identifiers were carried by the cDNA. Each CDR3 protein is one row after TCRdb ran MiXCR on the 5' RACE reads. In the table there are about 240,000 distinct CDR3 sequences, about 10% of which are singletons. This clonotype came up many times. What it recognizes is unknown. Each donor was a healthy Caucasian. This clonotype was sampled from a man aged 50-59 years in good health. The sequencing input was memory T cells sorted from blood.

CDR3 residues: CATSPTGGEKLFF. The CDR3 nucleotides read TGTGCCACCAGCCCCACGGGGGGAGAAAAACTGTTTTTT. V is TRBV15 and J is TRBJ1-4; possible D gene TRBD1, 5 bases. Per germline, CDR1 LNHNV and CDR2 YYDKDF (reference sequence). The length of the CDR3 is 13 residues. The V end was cut by 5 bases, the J end by 8 bases, with 12 bases between.